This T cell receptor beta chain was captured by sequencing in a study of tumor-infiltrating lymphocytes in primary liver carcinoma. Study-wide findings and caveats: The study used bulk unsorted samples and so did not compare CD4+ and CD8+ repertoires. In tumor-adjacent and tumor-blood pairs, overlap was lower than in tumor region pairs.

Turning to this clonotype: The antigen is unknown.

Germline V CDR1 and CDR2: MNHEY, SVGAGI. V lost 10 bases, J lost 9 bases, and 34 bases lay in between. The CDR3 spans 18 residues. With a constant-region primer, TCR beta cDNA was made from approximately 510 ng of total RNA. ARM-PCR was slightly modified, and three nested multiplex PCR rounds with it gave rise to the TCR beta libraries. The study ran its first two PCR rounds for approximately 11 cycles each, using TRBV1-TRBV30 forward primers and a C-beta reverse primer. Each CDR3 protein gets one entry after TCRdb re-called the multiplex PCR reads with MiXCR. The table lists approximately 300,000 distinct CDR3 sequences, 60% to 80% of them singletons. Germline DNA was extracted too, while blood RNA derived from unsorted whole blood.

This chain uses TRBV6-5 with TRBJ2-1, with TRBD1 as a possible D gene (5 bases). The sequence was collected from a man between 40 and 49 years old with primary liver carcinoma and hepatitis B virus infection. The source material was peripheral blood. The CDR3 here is CANANLAKRWTSRGEQFF. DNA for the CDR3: TGTGCCAACGCTAACCTCGCGAAGCGATGGACAAGCCGAGGTGAGCAGTTCTTC.